This passage covers 2 T cell receptor beta chains from one sample sequenced in a study of vaccination and CD4 T cells after COVID-19. An Oncomine TCR Beta short-read assay was used to sequence the DNA from cultured CD4+ T cells. Genomic DNA was drawn out of CD4+ T cells grown in culture. TCRdb analysed the PCR reads with MiXCR anew, one entry per CDR3 protein. The sample has about 11,000 distinct CDR3 sequences; about two fifths are singletons. Antigen specificity for these receptors is unknown. Treatment noted: roughly 11-day PBMC culture with coronavirus spike peptide pools or control peptides (ViraFEST assay). These CD4+ T cells came from an unexposed donor, sampled before the COVID-19 pandemic (2011-2018). Sequenced material: CD4+ T cells from blood, cultured in vitro. The receptors here all came from a human donor in good health.

The rearrangement uses TRBV20-1 and TRBJ2-3, with 9 positions matching TRBD2. Germline V gives CDR1 DFQATT, CDR2 SNEGSKA (reference sequence). The trim removed 3 bases at V and 0 bases at J, leaving 10 bases unmatched. This CDR3 has 17 residues. The CDR3 region is CSASGGGREVSTDTQYF. The DNA of the CDR3 is TGCAGTGCTAGTGGTGGCGGGAGGGAGGTTAGCACAGATACGCAGTATTTT.

CDR3 loop: CASSLERGLAATDTQYF. The CDR3 coding sequence is TGTGCCAGCAGCTTAGAACGGGGACTAGCGGCCACAGATACGCAGTATTTT. V gene TRBV7-9 combines with J gene TRBJ2-3; 11 nucleotides align to TRBD2. Unmatched junction bases numbered 5, after V lost 1 base and J lost 2 bases. There are 17 residues in the CDR3. Per the germline V gene, CDR1 is SEHNR and CDR2 is FQNEAQ (reference sequence). The full variable domain, completed using reference TRBV7-9 and TRBJ2-3, is DTGVSQNPRHKITKRGQNVTFRCDPISEHNRLYWYRQTLGQGPEFLTYFQNEAQLEKSRLLSDRFSAERPKGSFSTLEIQRTEQGDSAMYLCASSLERGLAATDTQYFGPGTRLTVL.